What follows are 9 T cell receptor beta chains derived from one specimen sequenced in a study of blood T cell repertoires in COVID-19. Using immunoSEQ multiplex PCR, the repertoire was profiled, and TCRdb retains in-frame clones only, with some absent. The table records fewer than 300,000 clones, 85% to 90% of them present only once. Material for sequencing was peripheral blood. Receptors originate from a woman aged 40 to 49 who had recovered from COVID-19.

The CDR3 is CATSRDRGLWGYTF. In DNA form, the CDR3 reads TGTGCCACCAGCAGAGACAGGGGGCTCTGGGGCTACACCTTC. This chain connects TRBV15 to TRBJ1-2; 8 bases align to TRBD1. The CDR3 covers 14 residues. The germline V gene has CDR1 LNHNV and CDR2 YYDKDF (reference sequence). Trimming took 0 bases from V and 8 from J; bases not matched to a gene: 5.

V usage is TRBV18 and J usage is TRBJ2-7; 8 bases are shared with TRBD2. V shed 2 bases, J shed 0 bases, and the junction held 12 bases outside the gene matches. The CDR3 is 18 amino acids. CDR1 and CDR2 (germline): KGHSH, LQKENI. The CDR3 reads CASSPKTASGRHSYEQYF. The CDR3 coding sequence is TGTGCCAGCTCACCAAAGACGGCTAGCGGGCGTCACTCCTACGAGCAGTACTTC.

CDR3 residues: CSAGAGRSYGYTF. The CDR3 bases are TGCAGCGCCGGGGCAGGGAGGTCCTATGGCTACACCTTC. The rearrangement joins TRBV29-1 to TRBJ1-2, with a tentative D call TRBD1 (5 bases). Germline-derived CDR1 and CDR2 are SQVTM and ANQGSEA. This CDR3 is built from 13 residues. The V end lost 7 bases, the J end lost 4 bases, and 16 bases lay between the germline ends.

This CDR3 reads CASSQYPWPLQREGLNEQFF. CDR3 sequence (DNA): TGCGCCAGCAGCCAATATCCTTGGCCCCTCCAGCGGGAGGGCCTAAATGAGCAGTTCTTC. The chain couples TRBV4-3 to TRBJ2-1; 10 positions match TRBD2. The V segment lost 2 bases and the J segment 7 bases; nucleotides outside the gene matches: 20. The CDR3 totals 20 residues. CDR1 and CDR2 from the germline V gene are LGHNA and YSLEER.

CDR3 residues: CASCTGMGTEAFF. In DNA, the CDR3 is TGTGCCAGCTGCACGGGGATGGGCACTGAAGCTTTCTTT. This chain connects TRBV27 to TRBJ1-1; D is undetermined. CDR1 is MNHEY, CDR2 SMNVEV, per germline (reference sequence). CDR3 length: 13 amino acids. V dropped 8 bases and J dropped 4 bases, with 14 bases sitting between them.

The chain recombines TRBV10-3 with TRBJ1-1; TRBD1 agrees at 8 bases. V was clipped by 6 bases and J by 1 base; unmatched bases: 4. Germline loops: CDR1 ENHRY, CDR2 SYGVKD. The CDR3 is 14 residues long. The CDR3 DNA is TGTGCCATCAGAGCCACAGGGGGGAACACTGAAGCTTTCTTT. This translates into CAIRATGGNTEAFF.

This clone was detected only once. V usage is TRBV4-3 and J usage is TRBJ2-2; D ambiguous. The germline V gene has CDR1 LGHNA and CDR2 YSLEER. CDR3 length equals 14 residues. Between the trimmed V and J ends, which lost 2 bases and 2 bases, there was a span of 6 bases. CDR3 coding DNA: TGCGCCAGCAGCCAACTCCTTAACACCGGGGAGCTGTTTTTT. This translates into CASSQLLNTGELFF.

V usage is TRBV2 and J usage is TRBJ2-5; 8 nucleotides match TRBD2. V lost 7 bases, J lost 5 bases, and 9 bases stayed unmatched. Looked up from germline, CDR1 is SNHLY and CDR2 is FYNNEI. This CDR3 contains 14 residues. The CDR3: CASKRERGGETQYF. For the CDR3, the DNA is TGTGCCAGCAAGCGGGAGAGGGGAGGGGAGACCCAGTACTTC.

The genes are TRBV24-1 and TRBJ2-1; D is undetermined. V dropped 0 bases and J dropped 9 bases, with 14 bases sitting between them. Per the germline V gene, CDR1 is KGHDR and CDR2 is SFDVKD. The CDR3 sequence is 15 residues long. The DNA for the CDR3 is TGTGCCACCAGTGATTTGCAAGGCGTTAGCAGTGAGCAGTTCTTC. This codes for CATSDLQGVSSEQFF.